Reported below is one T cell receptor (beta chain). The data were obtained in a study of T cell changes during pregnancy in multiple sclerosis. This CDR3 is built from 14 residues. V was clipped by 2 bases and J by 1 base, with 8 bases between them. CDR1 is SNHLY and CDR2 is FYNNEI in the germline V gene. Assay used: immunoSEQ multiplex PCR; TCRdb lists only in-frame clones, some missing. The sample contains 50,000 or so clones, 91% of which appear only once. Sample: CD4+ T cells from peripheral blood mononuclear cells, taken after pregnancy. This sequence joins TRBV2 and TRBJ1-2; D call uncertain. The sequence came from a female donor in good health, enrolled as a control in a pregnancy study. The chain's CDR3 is CASSELAGNYGYTF. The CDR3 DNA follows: TGTGCCAGCAGTGAACTAGCTGGTAACTATGGCTACACCTTC. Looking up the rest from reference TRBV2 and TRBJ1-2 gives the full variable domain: EPEVTQTPSHQVTQMGQEVILRCVPISNHLYFYWYRQILGQKVEFLVSFYNNEISEKSEIFDDQFSVERPDGSNFTLKIRSTKLEDSAMYFCASSELAGNYGYTFGSGTRLTVV.